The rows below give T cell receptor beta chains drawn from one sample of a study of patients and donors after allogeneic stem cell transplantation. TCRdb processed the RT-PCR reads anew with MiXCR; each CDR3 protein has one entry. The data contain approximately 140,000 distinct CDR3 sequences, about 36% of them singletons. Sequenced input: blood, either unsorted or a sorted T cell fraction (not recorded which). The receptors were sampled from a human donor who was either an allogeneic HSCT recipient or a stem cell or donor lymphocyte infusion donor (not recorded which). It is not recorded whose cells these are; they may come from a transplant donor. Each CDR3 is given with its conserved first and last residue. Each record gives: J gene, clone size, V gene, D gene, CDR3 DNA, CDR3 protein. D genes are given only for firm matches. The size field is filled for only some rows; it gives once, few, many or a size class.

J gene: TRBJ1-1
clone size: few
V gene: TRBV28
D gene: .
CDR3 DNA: TGTGCCAGCAGTTTCTATCAGGGAACTGAAGCTTTCTTT
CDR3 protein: CASSFYQGTEAFF

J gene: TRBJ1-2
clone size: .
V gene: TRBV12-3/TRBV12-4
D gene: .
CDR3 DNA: TGTGCCAGCACCTCTAGAGGGAACGGCTATGGCTACACCTTC
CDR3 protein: CASTSRGNGYGYTF

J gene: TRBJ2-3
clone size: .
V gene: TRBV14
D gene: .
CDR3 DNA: TGTGCCAGCAGCCAACTAAGGGGGACAGATACGCAGTATTTT
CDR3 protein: CASSQLRGTDTQYF

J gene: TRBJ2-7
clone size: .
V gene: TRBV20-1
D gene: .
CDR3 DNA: TGCAGTGCTGCCAACGAGGTGCAGTACTTC
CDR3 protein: CSAANEVQYF

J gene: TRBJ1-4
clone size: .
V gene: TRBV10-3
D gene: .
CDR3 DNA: TGTGCCATCAGTCTAGTCTGGAATAATGAAAAACTGTTTTTT
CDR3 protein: CAISLVWNNEKLFF

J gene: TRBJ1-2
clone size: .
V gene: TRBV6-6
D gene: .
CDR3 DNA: TGTGCCAGCAGTTTGACCGAGGGCTACACCTTC
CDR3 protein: CASSLTEGYTF

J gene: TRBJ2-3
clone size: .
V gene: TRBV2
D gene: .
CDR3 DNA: TGTGCCAGCAGTGACTCGGGCGGGGCCCTCGCAGATACGCAGTATTTT
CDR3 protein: CASSDSGGALADTQYF

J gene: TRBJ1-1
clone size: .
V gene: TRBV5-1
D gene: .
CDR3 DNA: TGCGCCAGCAGCCCCGGGGGTGAGGGGACTGAAGCTTTCTTT
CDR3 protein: CASSPGGEGTEAFF

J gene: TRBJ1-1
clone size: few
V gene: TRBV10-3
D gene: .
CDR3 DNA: TGTGCCATCGGTCTGGGTACTGAAGCTTTCTTT
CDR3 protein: CAIGLGTEAFF

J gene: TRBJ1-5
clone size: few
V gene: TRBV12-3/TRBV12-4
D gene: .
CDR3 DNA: TGTGCCAGCATCCGAACAGGGTTGACGAATCAGCCCCAGCATTTT
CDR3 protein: CASIRTGLTNQPQHF

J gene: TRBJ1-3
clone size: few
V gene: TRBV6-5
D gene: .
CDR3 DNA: TGTGCCAGCAGTTCCTACAGGGCCTCCTCTGGAAACACCATATATTTT
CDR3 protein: CASSSYRASSGNTIYF

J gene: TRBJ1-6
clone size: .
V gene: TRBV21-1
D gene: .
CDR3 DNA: TGTGCCAGCAGCAAAGTGAAGGGGCGGGCTAATTCACCCCTCCACTTT
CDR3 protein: CASSKVKGRANSPLHF

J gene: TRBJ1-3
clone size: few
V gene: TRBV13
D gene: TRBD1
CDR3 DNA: TGTGCCAGCAGCCGAGGCAGGGGGCCTGGAAACACCATATATTTT
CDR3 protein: CASSRGRGPGNTIYF

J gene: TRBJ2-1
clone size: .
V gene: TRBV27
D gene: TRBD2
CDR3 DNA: TGTGCCAGCAGTATAACTAGCGGGGGGGCCTTGAATGAGCAGTTCTTC
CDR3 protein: CASSITSGGALNEQFF

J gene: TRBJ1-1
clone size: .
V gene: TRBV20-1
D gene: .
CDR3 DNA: TGCAGTGCTAGAACCCAGGGACACGCGAACACTGAAGCTTTCTTT
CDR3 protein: CSARTQGHANTEAFF

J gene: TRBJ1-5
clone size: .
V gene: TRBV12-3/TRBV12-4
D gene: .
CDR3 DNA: TGTGCCAGCGGACAAGGGGCCGTCAATCAGCCCCAGCATTTT
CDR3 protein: CASGQGAVNQPQHF

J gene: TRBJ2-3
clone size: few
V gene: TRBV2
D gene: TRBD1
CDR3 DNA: TGTGCCAGCAGTCGACAGGGGGGTTACACAGATACGCAGTATTTT
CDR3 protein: CASSRQGGYTDTQYF

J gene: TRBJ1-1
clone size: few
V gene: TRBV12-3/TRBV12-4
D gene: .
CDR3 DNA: TGTGCCAGCAGTTTTACAGGGAGGAACACTGAAGCTTTCTTT
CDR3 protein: CASSFTGRNTEAFF

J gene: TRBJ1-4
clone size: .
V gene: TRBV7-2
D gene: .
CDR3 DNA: TGTGCCAGCAGCTTCGACCCAGGGTGGGAGGAAAAACTGTTTTTT
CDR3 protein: CASSFDPGWEEKLFF

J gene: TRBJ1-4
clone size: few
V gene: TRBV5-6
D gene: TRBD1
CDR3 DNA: TGTGCCAGCAGCTTGGGACAGGGTTATGAAAAACTGTTTTTT
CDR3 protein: CASSLGQGYEKLFF

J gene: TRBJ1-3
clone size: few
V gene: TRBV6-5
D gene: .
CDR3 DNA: TGTGCCAGCAGGGAAAGGGGCCCTGGAAACACCATATATTTT
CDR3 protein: CASRERGPGNTIYF

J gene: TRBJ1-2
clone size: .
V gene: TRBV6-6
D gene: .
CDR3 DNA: TGTGCCAGCAGTTACGGAGTTGGCTACACCTTC
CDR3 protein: CASSYGVGYTF

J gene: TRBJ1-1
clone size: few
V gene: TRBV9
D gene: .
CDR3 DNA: TGTGCCAGCAGCGTCGGGCCCGACACTGAAGCTTTCTTT
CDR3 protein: CASSVGPDTEAFF

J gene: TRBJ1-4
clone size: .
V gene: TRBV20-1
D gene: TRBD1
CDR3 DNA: TGCAGTGCTAGAGATTCGGGACAGGGGGACACTAATGAAAAACTGTTTTTT
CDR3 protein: CSARDSGQGDTNEKLFF

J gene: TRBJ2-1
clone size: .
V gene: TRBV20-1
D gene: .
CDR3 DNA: TGCAGTGCTCGTCTAGCTGGTGAGCAGTTCTTC
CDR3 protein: CSARLAGEQFF

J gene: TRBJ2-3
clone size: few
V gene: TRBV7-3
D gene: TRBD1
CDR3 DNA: TGTGCCAGCAGCTCGACAGGGGCGCGCATGGATACGCAGTATTTT
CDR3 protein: CASSSTGARMDTQYF

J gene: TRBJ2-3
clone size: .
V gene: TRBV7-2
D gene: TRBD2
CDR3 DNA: TGTGCCAGCAGCTTAGCCGGACTAGTAAATGGGGATACGCAGTATTTT
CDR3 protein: CASSLAGLVNGDTQYF

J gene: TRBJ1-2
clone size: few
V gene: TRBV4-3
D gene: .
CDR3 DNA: TGCGCCAGCAGCCCCACGAATTGGGTCCTCTATGGCTACACCTTC
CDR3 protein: CASSPTNWVLYGYTF

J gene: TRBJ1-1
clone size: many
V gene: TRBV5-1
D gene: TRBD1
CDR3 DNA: TGCGCCAGCAGCTCAGGACAGGGAGCGATGAACACTGAAGCTTTCTTT
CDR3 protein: CASSSGQGAMNTEAFF

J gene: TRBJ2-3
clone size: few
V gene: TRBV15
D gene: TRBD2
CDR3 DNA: TGTGCCACCAGCAGACCTGGAGGACTAGCGGGAAGAGATACGCAGTATTTT
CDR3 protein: CATSRPGGLAGRDTQYF

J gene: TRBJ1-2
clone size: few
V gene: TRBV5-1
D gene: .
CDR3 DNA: TGCGCCAGCAGCTTCGACAGGAACTATGGCTACACCTTC
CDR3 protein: CASSFDRNYGYTF

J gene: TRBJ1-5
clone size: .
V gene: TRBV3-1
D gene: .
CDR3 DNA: TGTGCCAGCAGCCAATTGACAGGAAATCAGCCCCAGCATTTT
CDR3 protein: CASSQLTGNQPQHF

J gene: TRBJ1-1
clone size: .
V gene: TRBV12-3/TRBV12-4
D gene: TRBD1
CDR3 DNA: TGTGCCAGCAGCACAGGGGGCATCGATGAAGCTTTCTTT
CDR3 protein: CASSTGGIDEAFF

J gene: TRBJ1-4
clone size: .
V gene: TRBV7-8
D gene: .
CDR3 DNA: TGTGCCAGCAGCGCCGGGACCCAAGCAACTAATGAAAAACTGTTTTTT
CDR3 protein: CASSAGTQATNEKLFF

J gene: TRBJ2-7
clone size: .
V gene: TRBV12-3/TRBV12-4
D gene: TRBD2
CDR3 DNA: TGTGCCAGCAGTCCCCGGATTAGCGGGGGGGCATCCTACGAGCAGTACTTC
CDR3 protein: CASSPRISGGASYEQYF

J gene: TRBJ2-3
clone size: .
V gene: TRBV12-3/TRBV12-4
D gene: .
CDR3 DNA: TGTGCCAGCAGTTTATCAAGGACAGGAGGGGCAGATACGCAGTATTTT
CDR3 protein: CASSLSRTGGADTQYF

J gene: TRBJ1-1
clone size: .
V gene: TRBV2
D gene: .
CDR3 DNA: TGTGCCAGCAGTGGAGGGTCGGGGGGCAGCGACACTGAAGCTTTCTTT
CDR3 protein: CASSGGSGGSDTEAFF

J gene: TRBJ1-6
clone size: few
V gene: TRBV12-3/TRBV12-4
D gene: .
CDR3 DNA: TGTGCCAGCACCGACGCCCAGATAAATTCACCCCTCCACTTT
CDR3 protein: CASTDAQINSPLHF

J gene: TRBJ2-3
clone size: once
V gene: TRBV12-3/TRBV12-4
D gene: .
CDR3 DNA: TGTGCCAGCAGTTTAGGCCCTAACACAGATACGCAGTATTTT
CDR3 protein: CASSLGPNTDTQYF

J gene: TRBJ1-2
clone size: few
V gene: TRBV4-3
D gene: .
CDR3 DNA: TGCGCCAGCAGCCAAATAACAGCTAACTATGGCTACACCTTC
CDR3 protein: CASSQITANYGYTF

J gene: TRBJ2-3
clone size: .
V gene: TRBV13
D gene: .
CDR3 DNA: TGTGCCAGCAGCTTACAACTAGGCACAGATACGCAGTATTTT
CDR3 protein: CASSLQLGTDTQYF

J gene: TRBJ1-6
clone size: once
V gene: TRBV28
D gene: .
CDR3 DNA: TGTGCCAGCGTTAGCTCCTATAATTCACCCCTCCACTTT
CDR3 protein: CASVSSYNSPLHF

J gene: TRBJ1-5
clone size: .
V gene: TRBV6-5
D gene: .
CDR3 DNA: TGTGCCAGCAGTCGAAGTGAGCATAGCAATCAGCCCCAGCATTTT
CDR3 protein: CASSRSEHSNQPQHF

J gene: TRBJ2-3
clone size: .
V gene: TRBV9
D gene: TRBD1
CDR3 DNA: TGTGCCAGCAGCCCTGGGACAGGGGTATTTAGCACAGATACGCAGTATTTT
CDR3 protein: CASSPGTGVFSTDTQYF

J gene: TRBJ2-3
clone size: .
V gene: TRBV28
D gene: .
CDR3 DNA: TGTGCCAGCAGTACCCAGGCAGCTAGCACAGATACGCAGTATTTT
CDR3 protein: CASSTQAASTDTQYF

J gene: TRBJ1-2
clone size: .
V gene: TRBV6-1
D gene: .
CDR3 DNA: TGTGCCAGCAGTGACCCGGGGCCAATGTATGGCTACACCTTC
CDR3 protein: CASSDPGPMYGYTF

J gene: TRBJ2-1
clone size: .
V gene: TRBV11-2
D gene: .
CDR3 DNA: TGTGCCAGCAGCTTAGGTAAATTAGGCAGGTACGACACACACAATGAGCAGTTCTTC
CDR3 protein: CASSLGKLGRYDTHNEQFF

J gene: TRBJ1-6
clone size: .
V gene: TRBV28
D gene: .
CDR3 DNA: TGTGCCAGCAGTTTTAAGAGCTCCTATAATTCACCCCTCCACTTT
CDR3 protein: CASSFKSSYNSPLHF

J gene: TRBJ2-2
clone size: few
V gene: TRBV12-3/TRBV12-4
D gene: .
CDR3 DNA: TGTGCCAGCAGTTTGGCGGGGAGATACACCGGGGAGCTGTTTTTT
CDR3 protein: CASSLAGRYTGELFF

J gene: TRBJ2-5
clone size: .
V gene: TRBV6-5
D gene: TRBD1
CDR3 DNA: TGTGCCAGCAGTGACCCAATGTCCGCTGACAGGGGGGTCCAAGAGACCCAGTACTTC
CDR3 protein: CASSDPMSADRGVQETQYF

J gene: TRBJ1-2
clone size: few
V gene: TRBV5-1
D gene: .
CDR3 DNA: TGCGCCAGCAGCCCAACCTCGACATTTAACTATGGCTACACCTTC
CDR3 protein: CASSPTSTFNYGYTF

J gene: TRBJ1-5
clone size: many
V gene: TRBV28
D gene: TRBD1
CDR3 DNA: TGTGCCAGCAGTTTACCCCCCGGACAGGGGTTCTTTAGCAATCAGCCCCAGCATTTT
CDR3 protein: CASSLPPGQGFFSNQPQHF

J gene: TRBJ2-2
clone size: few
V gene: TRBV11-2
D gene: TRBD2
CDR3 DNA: TGTGCCAGCAGCTTAGTTTGGGGCCGACCGGGACTAGCGAACACCGGGGAGCTGTTTTTT
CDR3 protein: CASSLVWGRPGLANTGELFF

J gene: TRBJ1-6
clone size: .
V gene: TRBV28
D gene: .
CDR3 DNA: TGTGCCAGCAGTTCCGGACACATGGGGAATTCACCCCTCCACTTT
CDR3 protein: CASSSGHMGNSPLHF

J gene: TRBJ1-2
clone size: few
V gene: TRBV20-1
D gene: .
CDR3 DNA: TGCAGTGCTAGAGGGGGGACCCCCTATGGCTACACCTTC
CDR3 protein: CSARGGTPYGYTF

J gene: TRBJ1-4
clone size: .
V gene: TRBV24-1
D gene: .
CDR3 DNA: TGTGCCACCAGTGATTCAGGGGCCGCTAATGAAAAACTGTTTTTT
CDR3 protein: CATSDSGAANEKLFF

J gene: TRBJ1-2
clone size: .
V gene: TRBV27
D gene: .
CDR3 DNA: TGTGCCAGCAGTCCGGAGGGCTATGGCTACACCTTC
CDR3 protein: CASSPEGYGYTF

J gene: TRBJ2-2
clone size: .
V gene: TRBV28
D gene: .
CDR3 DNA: TGTGCCAGCAGAGCGGAATTTCCGAACACCGGGGAGCTGTTTTTT
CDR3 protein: CASRAEFPNTGELFF

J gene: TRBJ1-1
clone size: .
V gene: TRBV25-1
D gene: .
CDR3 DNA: TGTGCCAGCAGTGAGGCGGGAAACACTGAAGCTTTCTTT
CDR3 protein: CASSEAGNTEAFF